Each of the 25 T cell receptor beta chains below was sequenced from the same sample in a study of beta chain features in type 1 diabetes. Study-wide results and caveats: Among all four CD4+ subsets, Type 1 diabetes patients had TCRB CDR3s that were moderately but significantly shorter.

These TCRs' antigens remain unknown. The authors reverse transcribed all of the isolated RNA, so sequencing captured expressed TCRB transcripts. Libraries were prepared by immunoSEQ multiplex PCR; TCRdb keeps only in-frame clonotypes and omits some of them. The table shows some 330,000 clones, with 10% to 15% occurring only once. The sample consisted of naive CD4+ T cells from blood. Every receptor here comes from a woman in her late teens or twenties with type 1 diabetes.

The rearrangement links TRBV19 to TRBJ2-2; 7 bases line up with TRBD2. Losses at the gene ends were 7 bases for V and 0 bases for J; bases not matched to a gene: 5. There are 15 residues in the CDR3. The germline gives CDR1 LNHDA, CDR2 SQIVND (reference sequence). Here the CDR3 DNA reads TGTGCCAGTAACGGGGGGAAGTCGAACACCGGGGAGCTGTTTTTT. Amino acid sequence: CASNGGKSNTGELFF. The full variable domain, with the rest looked up from reference TRBV19 and TRBJ2-2, is DGGITQSPKYLFRKEGQNVTLSCEQNLNHDAMYWYRQDPGQGLRLIYYSQIVNDFQKGDIAEGYSVSREKKESFPLTVTSAQKNPTAFYLCASNGGKSNTGELFFGEGSRLTVL.

This clone was detected only a few times. This chain uses TRBV28 with TRBJ2-7; the D gene is possibly TRBD2 (6 bases). CDR3 size: 14 residues. From germline, CDR1 is MDHEN and CDR2 SYDVKM. V was cut by 3 bases and J by 1 base, with 10 bases left in between. Here the CDR3 DNA reads TGTGCCAGCAGTTTGGCTAGCGTATCCTACGAGCAGTACTTC. Protein: CASSLASVSYEQYF.

Only a few counts were recorded for this clone. The chain joins TRBV25-1 to TRBJ2-3, with 8 bases fitting TRBD2. CDR3 length: 15 amino acids. V lost 6 bases and J lost 2; bases outside the gene matches: 7. Per the germline V gene, CDR1 is MGHDK and CDR2 is SYGVNS. Here the CDR3 reads CASRGLAGSTDTQYF. In nucleotides, the CDR3 is TGTGCCAGCAGGGGATTAGCGGGATCCACAGATACGCAGTATTTT.

J is TRBJ1-4 and V is TRBV7-2; D not certain. Germline V lookup: CDR1 SGHTA, CDR2 FQGNSA. V lost 4 bases, J lost 8 bases, and 17 bases lay in between. The CDR3 consists of 15 residues. CDR3 sequence reads: CASSSYSLGGEKLFF. CDR3 DNA: TGTGCCAGCAGCTCCTACTCCCTAGGTGGGGAAAAACTGTTTTTT.

V is TRBV19 and J is TRBJ1-2; TRBD1 might be the D (6 bases). V gave up 4 bases and J gave up 4 bases, with 22 bases separating them. This CDR3 has 17 amino acids. Germline values: CDR1 LNHDA, CDR2 SQIVND (reference sequence). The CDR3 spells CASSTSPTGTTGYGYTF. In DNA, the CDR3 is TGTGCCAGTAGTACCTCACCTACAGGGACGACGGGCTATGGCTACACCTTC.

There are a few counts of this clone. The rearrangement joins TRBV7-3 to TRBJ2-3, with a weak D call TRBD2 (6 bases). There are 16 residues in the CDR3. Trimming stripped 1 base from V and 5 bases from J, with 16 bases between. Germline CDR1 reads SGHTA; CDR2 reads FQGTGA. The DNA for the CDR3 is TGTGCCAGCAGCTTAAGCGTATCGGGAGCGGGAGATACGCAGTATTTT. It is translated as CASSLSVSGAGDTQYF.

This clone has just a few counts. This chain uses TRBV28 with TRBJ2-7; tentative D call: TRBD1 (6 bases). The CDR3 has 14 residues. V was shortened by 7 bases and J by 2 bases, with 15 bases between the two germline ends. Germline V lookup: CDR1 MDHEN, CDR2 SYDVKM. CDR3: CASTSQGGPYEQYF. The CDR3, as DNA: TGTGCCAGCACCTCCCAAGGGGGTCCCTACGAGCAGTACTTC.

The V call is TRBV25-1, the J call TRBJ1-2; TRBD1 agrees at 8 bases. After removal of 8 bases from V and 7 bases from J, the junction contained 9 bases not matched to a gene. The CDR3 consists of 13 residues. Per the germline V gene, CDR1 is MGHDK and CDR2 is SYGVNS. The CDR3 protein is CASQPTGASGYTF. CDR3 sequence (DNA): TGTGCCAGCCAACCGACAGGGGCATCTGGCTACACCTTC.

This clone has more than one count but fewer than ten. The chain joins TRBV7-3 to TRBJ2-7; 8 bases match TRBD2. Trimming cost V 2 bases and J 7 bases; bases outside gene matches: 10. Germline loops: CDR1 SGHTA, CDR2 FQGTGA. The CDR3 runs 15 residues. The CDR3 sequence: CASSLSGGSPGEQYF. The CDR3 coding sequence is TGTGCCAGCAGCTTATCGGGGGGGAGCCCCGGGGAGCAGTACTTC.

J is TRBJ2-1 and V is TRBV5-6; D possibly corresponds to TRBD1 (5 bases). Trimming cost V 2 bases and J 8 bases, with 14 bases left between them. The V gene's germline CDR1 is SGHDT and CDR2 YYEEEE. This CDR3 is built from 14 residues. CDR3 sequence (DNA): TGTGCCAGCAGCTTAGGGGTCGCTCGCGATGAGCAGTTCTTC. Translated: CASSLGVARDEQFF.

There are a few counts of this clone. The gene calls are TRBV2 and TRBJ2-5; 8 bases agree with TRBD1. V lost 11 bases and J lost 0; bases outside the gene matches: 8. The CDR3 loop spans 14 amino acids. From germline, CDR1 is SNHLY and CDR2 FYNNEI. CDR3 sequence reads: CAGNRDRNQETQYF. The CDR3 DNA reads as TGTGCCGGTAACCGGGACAGGAACCAAGAGACCCAGTACTTC.

The V and J genes are TRBV4-3 and TRBJ2-5; TRBD1 matches at 9 bases. Losses at the gene ends were 4 bases for V and 5 bases for J; bases not matched to a gene: 5. CDR3 length: 14 amino acids. Germline CDR1 LGHNA, CDR2 YSLEER. The CDR3 here is CASSRNGQGETQYF. The CDR3 coding sequence is TGCGCCAGCAGCCGGAATGGACAGGGGGAGACCCAGTACTTC.

This clone was seen more than once but under ten times. The rearrangement joins TRBV5-1 to TRBJ2-1; TRBD2 might be the D (5 bases). This CDR3 is built from 12 residues. Deletions cut 4 bases from V and 9 bases from J, with 11 bases between. Germline CDR1 is SGHRS and CDR2 is YFSETQ. CDR3 region: CASSTRASEQFF. CDR3 DNA: TGCGCCAGCAGCACTAGGGCCTCTGAGCAGTTCTTC.

The genes are TRBV6-5 and TRBJ1-2; D gene unclear. Germline lookup yields CDR1 MNHEY and CDR2 SVGAGI. The CDR3 totals 13 residues. With 6 bases removed from V and 2 bases from J, the gap between germline ends came to 10 bases. The CDR3 loop reads CASRLEENYGYTF. In DNA, the CDR3 is TGTGCCAGCAGGCTGGAGGAAAACTATGGCTACACCTTC.

The rearrangement joins TRBV28 to TRBJ2-7, with 8 bases matching TRBD2. V shed 7 bases and J 4 bases; nucleotides not matched to a gene: 6. The CDR3 totals 13 residues. The germline V gene has CDR1 MDHEN and CDR2 SYDVKM. This CDR3 is CASTDSGTYEQYF. For the CDR3, the DNA is TGTGCCAGCACTGATAGCGGGACATACGAGCAGTACTTC. The complete variable domain, with remaining parts taken from reference TRBV28 and TRBJ2-7, reads DVKVTQSSRYLVKRTGEKVFLECVQDMDHENMFWYRQDPGLGLRLIYFSYDVKMKEKGDIPEGYSVSREKKERFSLILESASTNQTSMYLCASTDSGTYEQYFGPGTRLTVT.

The rearrangement links TRBV18 to TRBJ2-7, with TRBD1 matching over 8 bases. The germline V gene has CDR1 KGHSH and CDR2 LQKENI. The CDR3 contains 15 residues. Losses at the gene ends were 2 bases for V and 2 bases for J; bases not matched to a gene: 5. The CDR3 region is CASSPDAGGPYEQYF. The CDR3 DNA follows: TGTGCCAGCTCACCAGATGCAGGGGGCCCCTACGAGCAGTACTTC.

The rearrangement uses TRBV30 and TRBJ1-5; D gene ambiguous. CDR3 length: 12 amino acids. Germline V gives CDR1 GTSNPN, CDR2 SVGIG (reference sequence). The V gene lost 1 base and the J gene lost 11 bases, with 12 bases spanning the gap. In nucleotides, the CDR3 is TGTGCCTGGAGTGATGCCGGTGAGGCCCAGCATTTT. This gives the protein CAWSDAGEAQHF.

This chain joins TRBV14 and TRBJ1-4; D ambiguous. This CDR3 has 15 residues. Per the germline V gene, CDR1 is SGHDN and CDR2 is FVKESK. V was trimmed by 3 bases and J by 7 bases, leaving 15 bases between them. CDR3 in DNA: TGTGCCAGCAGCCAGCTGGCAGGATCAAGTGAAAAACTGTTTTTT. This sequence encodes CASSQLAGSSEKLFF. Looking up the rest from reference TRBV14 and TRBJ1-4 gives the full variable domain: EAGVTQFPSHSVIEKGQTVTLRCDPISGHDNLYWYRRVMGKEIKFLLHFVKESKQDESGMPNNRFLAERTGGTYSTLKVQPAELEDSGVYFCASSQLAGSSEKLFFGSGTQLSVL.

The genes are TRBV25-1 and TRBJ2-6; TRBD1 agrees at 7 bases. Germline CDR1 reads MGHDK; CDR2 reads SYGVNS. This CDR3 is 18 amino acids long. The V gene end was trimmed by 4 bases and the J gene end by 1 base; junction bases not matched to a gene: 10. CDR3 DNA: TGTGCCAGCAGTGCCAGGGACAGCTTAAAGTCTGGGGCCAACGTCCTGACTTTC. Protein: CASSARDSLKSGANVLTF.

The chain couples TRBV30 to TRBJ2-7, with 8 bases lining up with TRBD2. This CDR3 is 15 amino acids long. V lost 5 bases to trimming and J lost 2 bases; unmatched junction nucleotides: 11. Germline V lookup: CDR1 GTSNPN, CDR2 SVGIG (reference sequence). CDR3 sequence reads: CAWVRGGGIPYEQYF. The CDR3, as DNA: TGTGCCTGGGTCCGGGGGGGTGGTATCCCCTACGAGCAGTACTTC.

This chain uses TRBV4-3 with TRBJ1-1; maybe TRBD1 (6 bases). Between the trimmed V and J ends, which lost 1 base and 10 bases, there was a span of 16 bases. Germline CDR1 reads LGHNA; CDR2 reads YSLEER. This CDR3 region has 14 residues. CDR3 nucleotides: TGCGCCAGCAGCCAAGCTTCCAGGGGAGGGGGAGCTTTCTTT. Translated, it gives CASSQASRGGGAFF.

The genes are TRBV29-1 and TRBJ2-7; a possible D gene is TRBD1 (5 bases). The CDR3 length is 13 residues. Trimming pared 7 bases from V and 0 bases from J, leaving 13 bases between. Germline V gene data show CDR1 as SQVTM and CDR2 as ANQGSEA. CDR3 sequence reads: CSGLKDNSYEQYF. In nucleotides, the CDR3 is TGCAGCGGTCTCAAGGACAACTCCTACGAGCAGTACTTC.

This clone came up a few times. V is TRBV18 and J is TRBJ2-7; TRBD1 is a possible D gene (6 bases). The CDR3 runs to 14 residues. Per germline, CDR1 KGHSH and CDR2 LQKENI. Trimming took 2 bases from V and 5 from J, leaving 13 bases between them. CDR3 sequence: CASSPVQGHDEQYF. The DNA of the CDR3 is TGTGCCAGCTCACCAGTACAGGGTCACGACGAGCAGTACTTC.

This clone has only a few counts. The chain couples TRBV29-1 to TRBJ2-2; TRBD1 aligns across 7 bases. After removal of 4 bases from V and 7 bases from J, the junction contained 6 bases not matched to a gene. CDR3 length: 13 residues. The germline V gene encodes CDR1 SQVTM and CDR2 ANQGSEA. CDR3 in amino acids: CSVGTGGIGELFF. The CDR3, as DNA: TGCAGCGTTGGGACAGGTGGGATCGGGGAGCTGTTTTTT.

The chain has TRBV2 and TRBJ2-4; 7 bases are shared with TRBD2. CDR3 length: 14 residues. The germline V gene has CDR1 SNHLY and CDR2 FYNNEI. Trimming took 0 bases from V and 9 from J; bases not matched to a gene: 5. The CDR3 loop reads CASSEAGGLGIQYF. The DNA of the CDR3 is TGTGCCAGCAGTGAAGCGGGAGGGTTAGGCATTCAGTACTTC.